Listed here are 25 T cell receptor beta chains from one sample, sequenced in a study of T cell responses to AZD1222 COVID-19 vaccine. Method: immunoSEQ multiplex PCR; TCRdb's copy keeps in-frame clones and lacks some. The data show approximately 130,000 clones, with approximately 86% seen just once and 5% to 7% held by the top ten. This sample comprised peripheral blood, obtained 28 days after the second AZD1222 dose. The receptors stem from an adult who received the AZD1222 COVID-19 vaccine.

The CDR3 spells CSVAVRMDEQFF. DNA of the CDR3: TGCAGCGTTGCCGTTAGGATGGATGAGCAGTTCTTC. The chain uses TRBV29-1 and TRBJ2-1; D is undetermined. This CDR3 spans 12 amino acids. Germline assignment: CDR1 SQVTM and CDR2 ANQGSEA. V was cut by 4 bases and J by 8 bases, with 12 bases left in between.

The chain has TRBV6-1 and TRBJ1-2; possibly TRBD1 for D (5 bases). Germline-derived CDR1 and CDR2 are MNHNS and SASEGT. V was trimmed by 3 bases and J by 7 bases, leaving 9 bases between them. This CDR3 region has 12 residues. The CDR3 nucleotides are TGTGCCAGCAGTGACCGCAGGGCTGGCTACACCTTC. This gives the protein CASSDRRAGYTF.

This sequence joins TRBV11-2 and TRBJ2-7; 10 bases agree with TRBD1. V lost 7 bases and J lost 6; bases outside the gene matches: 9. From germline, CDR1 is SGHAT and CDR2 FQNNGV. The CDR3 contains 14 residues. The CDR3, as DNA: TGTGCCAGCACCCCCGCCGGGACAGGGGTCGAGCAGTACTTC. Its protein is CASTPAGTGVEQYF.

The J gene is TRBJ1-6, the V gene TRBV4-1, with TRBD1 as a possible D gene (6 bases). Germline values: CDR1 MGHRA, CDR2 YSYEKL. This CDR3 has 15 residues. Trimming removed 1 base from V and 7 bases from J, with 11 bases in between. CDR3 sequence reads: CASSQAGAGNSPLHF. CDR3 coding DNA: TGCGCCAGCAGCCAAGCAGGGGCAGGGAATTCACCCCTCCACTTT.

Turning to this clone: A read error may produce the germline difference seen at one junction end. The chain carries TRBV4-1 and TRBJ1-2, with a possible D match to TRBD1 (5 bases). The CDR3 sequence is 13 residues long. Germline V gene lookup returns CDR1 MGHRA and CDR2 YSYEKL. The CDR3 spells CATSQGEGYGYTF. In DNA, the CDR3 is TGCGCCACCAGCCAAGGGGAGGGCTATGGCTACACCTTC.

As to this clone: The same CDR3 can be traced to other DNA sequences in this sample. V usage is TRBV29-1 and J usage is TRBJ1-4, with D uncertain. Trimming shortened V by 7 bases and J by 5 bases, and 11 bases separated the two germline ends. The CDR3 contains 12 residues. Germline CDR1 SQVTM, CDR2 ANQGSEA. The CDR3 region is CSAGRPNEKLFF. In nucleotides, the CDR3 is TGCAGCGCTGGACGGCCGAATGAAAAACTGTTTTTT.

The chain couples TRBV30 to TRBJ1-2, with D possibly TRBD1 on 6 matching bases. The ends were cut back, 0 bases at V and 3 bases at J, with 11 bases in the middle. CDR1 is GTSNPN and CDR2 is SVGIG in the germline V gene (reference sequence). CDR3 length: 14 residues. CDR3 sequence reads: CAWSVLGGDYGYTF. Here the CDR3 DNA reads TGTGCCTGGAGTGTACTGGGGGGCGACTATGGCTACACCTTC.

This chain links TRBV11-2 with TRBJ1-6; D uncertain. V lost 1 base and J lost 3, with 13 bases in between. The CDR3 consists of 17 residues. Per germline, CDR1 SGHAT and CDR2 FQNNGV. The CDR3 loop reads CASSLVPEGVYNSPLHF. The CDR3, as DNA: TGTGCCAGCAGCTTAGTACCGGAAGGAGTCTATAATTCACCCCTCCACTTT.

V gene TRBV27 combines with J gene TRBJ2-7; TRBD1 aligns across 9 bases. V lost 5 bases and J lost 5; bases outside the gene matches: 7. This CDR3 comprises 14 residues. CDR1 and CDR2 (germline): MNHEY, SMNVEV (reference sequence). CDR3 loop: CASSLQGAQDEQYF. CDR3 nucleotides: TGTGCCAGCAGTCTACAGGGGGCGCAGGACGAGCAGTACTTC.

The J gene is TRBJ1-2, the V gene TRBV6-5; weak D call: TRBD1 (5 bases). Per germline, CDR1 MNHEY and CDR2 SVGAGI. This CDR3 has 15 residues. Trimming pared 2 bases from V and 5 bases from J, leaving 15 bases between. The CDR3 is CASSYRGMGRYGYTF. The DNA of the CDR3 is TGTGCCAGCAGTTACCGGGGAATGGGGCGTTATGGCTACACCTTC.

The V gene is TRBV15, the J gene TRBJ2-5; D call uncertain. Looked up from germline, CDR1 is LNHNV and CDR2 is YYDKDF (reference sequence). V was clipped by 1 base and J by 5 bases, with 11 bases between them. The CDR3 length is 14 residues. CDR3 in amino acids: CATSRGLTGETQYF. CDR3 bases: TGTGCCACCAGCAGAGGACTCACTGGGGAGACCCAGTACTTC.

V and J are TRBV5-1 and TRBJ2-2, with D perhaps matching TRBD2 (6 bases). V was cut by 4 bases and J by 4 bases, with 14 bases left in between. CDR1 and CDR2 (germline): SGHRS, YFSETQ. CDR3 size: 15 residues. The CDR3 coding sequence is TGCGCCAGCAGCATCCAGGGAGGAGGCACCGGGGAGCTGTTTTTT. It translates to CASSIQGGGTGELFF.

V gene TRBV3-1 (or the pseudogene TRBV3-2) combines with J gene TRBJ2-5; the D call may be TRBD1 or TRBD2 (5 bases each). Per germline, CDR1 LGHDT and CDR2 YNNKEL (reference sequence). The germline V and J ends were trimmed by 3 bases and 4 bases, with 15 bases remaining between them. CDR3 length equals 15 residues. The CDR3 DNA reads TGTGCCAGCAGCCAGGGGGTCCTCGTGGGAGAGACCCAGTACTTC. Amino acid sequence: CASSQGVLVGETQYF.

This rearrangement joins TRBV28 to TRBJ2-7; 7 nucleotides line up with TRBD2. The CDR3 totals 17 residues. The germline V gene encodes CDR1 MDHEN and CDR2 SYDVKM. Trimming cost V 2 bases and J 2 bases; bases outside gene matches: 12. The CDR3 DNA is TGTGCCAGCAGTTTAGCAGCTGTGGCGGGAGCCCCCTACGAGCAGTACTTC. Translating it yields CASSLAAVAGAPYEQYF. The whole variable domain, remainder taken from reference TRBV28 and TRBJ2-7, is DVKVTQSSRYLVKRTGEKVFLECVQDMDHENMFWYRQDPGLGLRLIYFSYDVKMKEKGDIPEGYSVSREKKERFSLILESASTNQTSMYLCASSLAAVAGAPYEQYFGPGTRLTVT.

The chain recombines TRBV3-1 (or the pseudogene TRBV3-2) with TRBJ2-1, with TRBD2 matching 9 bases. V shed 4 bases and J 9 bases; nucleotides not matched to a gene: 16. Germline V gene sequence: CDR1 LGHDT, CDR2 YNNKEL (reference sequence). The CDR3 contains 17 residues. Here the CDR3 reads CASSPRFGGGGLGEQFF. CDR3 DNA sequence: TGTGCCAGCAGCCCCCGATTTGGCGGGGGGGGCTTGGGTGAGCAGTTCTTC.

This clone was counted once. CDR3 region: CASSQGFAGANVLTF. The CDR3 DNA reads TGTGCCAGCAGCCAAGGGTTCGCAGGGGCCAACGTCCTGACTTTC. The chain is built from TRBV3-1 (or the pseudogene TRBV3-2) and TRBJ2-6; no definite D call. This CDR3 spans 15 amino acids. Germline V lookup: CDR1 LGHDT, CDR2 YNNKEL (reference sequence). Trimming shortened V by 1 base and J by 4 bases, and 8 bases separated the two germline ends.

J is TRBJ1-1 and V is TRBV15, with D tentatively TRBD1 (6 bases). Trimming cost V 5 bases and J 0 bases, with 13 bases left between them. CDR3 length: 15 residues. CDR1 is LNHNV, CDR2 YYDKDF, per germline (reference sequence). The DNA for the CDR3 is TGTGCCACCAGCGGGAACAGGGCCTTGAACACTGAAGCTTTCTTT. Its translation is CATSGNRALNTEAFF.

CDR3: CASSLGGGNIQYF. The CDR3 DNA follows: TGTGCCAGCAGCTTGGGCGGGGGAAACATTCAGTACTTC. The J gene is TRBJ2-4, the V gene TRBV5-8, with 7 bases lining up with TRBD2. CDR3 size: 13 residues. The junction had 0 bases not matched to a gene; V was cut back by 0 bases and J by 6 bases. The germline V gene has CDR1 SGHTS and CDR2 YDEGEE.

The chain recombines TRBV3-1 (or the pseudogene TRBV3-2) with TRBJ1-2, with 9 bases identical to TRBD1. Trimming removed 0 bases from V and 4 bases from J; junction bases left unmatched: 0. CDR1 is LGHDT and CDR2 is YNNKEL in the germline V gene (reference sequence). The CDR3 extends over 14 amino acids. This chain's CDR3 is CASSQEGQGYGYTF. DNA for the CDR3: TGTGCCAGCAGCCAAGAGGGACAGGGCTATGGCTACACCTTC.

V gene TRBV29-1 combines with J gene TRBJ1-5; 8 bases fit TRBD1. The CDR3 sequence is 12 residues long. Per germline, CDR1 SQVTM and CDR2 ANQGSEA. V lost 4 bases to trimming and J lost 5 bases; unmatched junction nucleotides: 1. The CDR3 spells CSVGTGHQPQHF. As DNA, the CDR3 is TGCAGCGTTGGGACAGGGCATCAGCCCCAGCATTTT.

The V gene is TRBV19, the J gene TRBJ1-4; 10 nucleotides line up with TRBD1. The CDR3 is 15 residues long. Germline trimming cut 4 bases from V and 5 bases from J; bases unmatched to any gene: 4. Germline V gene data show CDR1 as LNHDA and CDR2 as SQIVND (reference sequence). The CDR3 sequence is CASSNLGQGNEKLFF. The CDR3, as DNA: TGTGCCAGTAGTAATCTGGGACAGGGGAATGAAAAACTGTTTTTT.

This clone was observed a handful of times. The V gene is TRBV7-6, the J gene TRBJ1-3; TRBD1 aligns across 7 bases. The CDR3 loop spans 16 amino acids. Trimming cost V 5 bases and J 4 bases; bases outside gene matches: 11. CDR1 is SGHVS, CDR2 FNYEAQ, per germline. CDR3 sequence reads: CASSPRGQGGGNTIYF. In nucleotides, the CDR3 is TGTGCCAGCAGCCCGAGGGGGCAGGGTGGAGGAAACACCATATATTTT.

CDR3 DNA sequence: TGTGCCAGCAGCTCCGGGACACACACCGGGGAGCTGTTTTTT. Amino acids: CASSSGTHTGELFF. The chain joins TRBV5-5 to TRBJ2-2, with a possible D match to TRBD1 (6 bases). The V end lost 3 bases, the J end lost 3 bases, and 9 bases lay between the germline ends. This CDR3 contains 14 residues. CDR1 is SGHKS, CDR2 YYEKEE, per germline (reference sequence).

V is TRBV9 and J is TRBJ2-2, with TRBD1 identical over 7 bases. This CDR3 contains 15 residues. From germline, CDR1 is SGDLS and CDR2 YYNGEE. V lost 4 bases, J lost 4 bases, and 7 bases stayed unmatched. The CDR3: CASSPQGQLTGELFF. The CDR3 DNA reads as TGTGCCAGCAGCCCACAGGGACAGCTCACCGGGGAGCTGTTTTTT.

The gene calls are TRBV7-9 and TRBJ1-1; no clear D. The CDR3 has 15 residues. In germline, CDR1 is SEHNR, CDR2 FQNEAQ (reference sequence). The V and J ends lost 2 bases and 1 base respectively, with 11 bases between them. As DNA, the CDR3 is TGTGCCAGCAGCTTACTGTCTACAGAGAACACTGAAGCTTTCTTT. Its protein product is CASSLLSTENTEAFF.